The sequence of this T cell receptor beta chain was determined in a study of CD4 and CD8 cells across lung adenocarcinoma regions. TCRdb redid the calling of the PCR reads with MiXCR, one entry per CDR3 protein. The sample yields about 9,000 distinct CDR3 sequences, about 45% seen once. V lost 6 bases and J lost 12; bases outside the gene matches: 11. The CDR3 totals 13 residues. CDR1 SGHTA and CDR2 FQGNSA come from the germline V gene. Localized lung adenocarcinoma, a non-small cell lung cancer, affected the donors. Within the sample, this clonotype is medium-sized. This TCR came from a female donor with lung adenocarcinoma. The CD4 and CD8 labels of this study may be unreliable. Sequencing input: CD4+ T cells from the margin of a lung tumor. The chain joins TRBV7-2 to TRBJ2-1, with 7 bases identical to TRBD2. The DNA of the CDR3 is TGTGCCAGCAGTCCAGTGGCTGGCGGGGGGCAGTTCTTC. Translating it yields CASSPVAGGGQFF.